The subject of this entry is one T cell receptor beta chain. The V and J ends lost 1 base and 8 bases, in that order; junction bases with no gene match: 6. The CDR3 totals 15 residues. Per germline, CDR1 LNHDA and CDR2 SQIVND (reference sequence). In the original analysis: Reference gene primer amplification in the assay estimated nucleated cell counts. Generated by immunoSEQ multiplex PCR, the TCRdb table keeps only in-frame clones and is missing some. The V and J calls and clone size come from that table; D and trimming were worked out from the DNA. The sample holds hundreds of thousands of clones, 88% seen once. The data originate from a study of blood T cell repertoires in COVID-19. In the study overall: There were acute and convalescent COVID-19 samples, and they came from the United States, Italy and Spain. PBMCs, B-cell-depleted T cells, or T cells were the source of the cDNA or gDNA that made up the material.

The V call is TRBV19, the J call TRBJ2-1, with 9 bases identical to TRBD1. The sequence was obtained from a woman under 40 with COVID-19, enrolled during active disease. Sequences were obtained from peripheral blood. CDR3: CASSIGGQGRDEQFF. CDR3 nucleotide sequence: TGTGCCAGTAGTATAGGGGGACAGGGTAGGGATGAGCAGTTCTTC.